This T cell receptor (beta chain) was found in a study of PD-1 blockade in classical Hodgkin lymphoma. Germline-derived CDR1 and CDR2 are MGHDK and SYGVNS. V was trimmed by 5 bases and J by 5 bases, leaving 10 bases between them. The CDR3 length is 14 residues. Brentuximab vedotin exposure varied, and every patient relapsed after autologous stem cell transplantation. Assay used: immunoSEQ multiplex PCR; TCRdb lists only in-frame clones, some missing. The sample lists about 22,000 clones, around 70% seen once, with roughly 3.4% in the top ten. The origin of this receptor is a human donor with classical Hodgkin lymphoma. The chain employs TRBV25-1 and TRBJ2-6, with D tentatively TRBD1 (6 bases). The material was peripheral blood mononuclear cells (PBMCs), obtained at baseline. This CDR3 reads CASSKQGWANVLTF. The DNA for the CDR3 is TGTGCCAGCAGTAAACAGGGTTGGGCCAACGTCCTGACTTTC. Drawing the rest from reference TRBV25-1 and TRBJ2-6, the complete variable domain is EADIYQTPRYLVIGTGKKITLECSQTMGHDKMYWYQQDPGMELHLIHYSYGVNSTEKGDLSSESTVSRIRTEHFPLTLESARPSHTSQYLCASSKQGWANVLTFGAGSRLTVL.